These T cell receptor beta chains were read from a single sample in a study of blood T cells in healthy people across ages. TCRdb re-called the 5' RACE reads through MiXCR, storing one row per CDR3 protein. The table shows about 900,000 distinct CDR3 sequences, with around two thirds occurring only once. The material sequenced was blood. The receptors derive from a man aged 25 to 40 in good health. Both conserved end residues are part of each CDR3. A D gene is named only where the DNA matches it firmly. Part of the rows lack a size; the others show once, few, many or a class for expanded clones.

d_call,v_call,clone_size,j_call,cdr3_aa,cdr3_nt
.,TRBV7-2,.,TRBJ2-7,CASSLNLGAYEQYF,TGTGCCAGCAGCCTAAACCTGGGGGCCTACGAGCAGTACTTC
.,TRBV20-1,.,TRBJ1-6,CSARNPLGDNSPLHF,TGCAGTGCTAGAAACCCCCTGGGCGATAATTCACCCCTCCACTTT
.,TRBV5-1,.,TRBJ2-1,CASSLEATSYNEQFF,TGTGCCAGCAGCTTGGAAGCTACATCCTACAATGAGCAGTTCTTC
TRBD1,TRBV29-1,.,TRBJ2-5,CSVDGGTGSPTQYF,TGCAGCGTTGATGGGGGGACAGGGAGCCCGACCCAGTACTTC
.,TRBV4-2,.,TRBJ1-5,CASSHDPYSKQPQHF,TGTGCCAGCAGCCATGATCCGTATAGCAAGCAGCCCCAGCATTTT
TRBD2,TRBV7-9,.,TRBJ2-3,CASSFRASGGTDTQYF,TGTGCCAGCAGCTTTCGGGCTAGCGGGGGAACAGATACGCAGTATTTT
TRBD1,TRBV4-3,few,TRBJ1-1,CASSQLTGGTEAFF,TGCGCCAGCAGCCAATTGACAGGGGGAACTGAAGCTTTCTTT
.,TRBV5-1,.,TRBJ2-7,CASGLEQGGYEQYF,TGCGCCAGCGGCTTGGAACAGGGTGGTTACGAGCAGTACTTC
.,TRBV2,once,TRBJ2-7,CASSDHSLDYEQYF,TGTGCCAGCAGCGACCACTCTTTGGACTACGAGCAGTACTTC
TRBD2,TRBV29-1,.,TRBJ2-3,CSVGTSGGGTDTQYF,TGCAGCGTTGGAACTAGCGGGGGGGGCACAGATACGCAGTATTTT
TRBD1,TRBV30,.,TRBJ1-5,CAWTEGQGGQPQHF,TGTGCCTGGACTGAAGGACAGGGAGGGCAGCCCCAGCATTTT
TRBD1,TRBV2,.,TRBJ2-5,CASSAGQGFKTQYF,TGTGCCAGCAGCGCTGGACAGGGATTCAAGACCCAGTACTTC
TRBD1,TRBV7-8,.,TRBJ2-7,CASSLVRDRFYEQYF,TGTGCCAGCAGCTTAGTTCGGGACAGATTCTACGAGCAGTACTTC
.,TRBV20-1,.,TRBJ1-5,CSAPEGYNQPQHF,TGCAGTGCCCCTGAGGGGTACAATCAGCCCCAGCATTTT
.,TRBV3-1,.,TRBJ2-7,CASSQNHGTSYEQYF,TGTGCCAGCAGCCAGAACCACGGGACGAGTTACGAGCAGTACTTC